This TCR beta chain was sequenced for a study of cytomegalovirus exposure and HLA in healthy donors. Healthy bone marrow donors made up the donors. Losses at the gene ends were 5 bases for V and 1 base for J; bases not matched to a gene: 8. Germline V gene sequence: CDR1 SGHVS, CDR2 FQNEAQ. There are 17 residues in the CDR3. The PCR had 60 Vbeta and 13 Jbeta primers. Only in-frame clones appear in the TCRdb table, and some are missing; sequencing was by immunoSEQ multiplex PCR. This table has about 140,000 clones, approximately 80% appearing once. This chain joins TRBV7-8 and TRBJ2-4, with 10 bases matching TRBD2. Sequencing input: PBMCs. The receptor comes from a woman under 30 in good health and CMV-seropositive. The CDR3 DNA reads TGTGCCAGCAGCCCGCCGGGACTAGCGAATGCCAAAAACATTCAGTACTTC. Encoded protein: CASSPPGLANAKNIQYF.